These 21 T cell receptor beta chains were sequenced from one sample in a study of T cell clones after liver transplantation. This table comes from immunoSEQ multiplex PCR, and its TCRdb copy is limited to in-frame clones, with some not included. Found here are 75,000 to 95,000 clones, over 80% of them singletons; the top ten hold 2.5% to 3%. This specimen was CD4+ T cells from blood, taken at the 22-month timepoint. The receptors come from a human patient who received a liver transplant. Some T cells may be transferred from the graft donor.

A few counts support this clone. The CDR3 reads CASSATETGELFF. For the CDR3, the DNA is TGTGCCAGCAGCGCGACCGAAACCGGGGAGCTGTTTTTT. V is TRBV9 and J is TRBJ2-2, with D unclear. Germline V lookup: CDR1 SGDLS, CDR2 YYNGEE. V shed 3 bases and J shed 5 bases, with 8 bases lying between them. There are 13 residues in the CDR3.

Only a few counts were recorded for this clone. The rearrangement uses TRBV11-2 and TRBJ2-7, with 9 bases fitting TRBD1. Germline loops: CDR1 SGHAT, CDR2 FQNNGV. The trim removed 2 bases at V and 5 bases at J, leaving 7 bases unmatched. This CDR3 has 15 residues. The CDR3 DNA is TGTGCCAGCAGCTTATCGGGACAGGGCCTTAACGAGCAGTACTTC. This codes for CASSLSGQGLNEQYF.

In nucleotides, the CDR3 is TGTGCCAGCAGCCTCCCGTCTAGCGGGACGGAGACCCAGTACTTC. It yields the protein CASSLPSSGTETQYF. This chain uses TRBV7-2 with TRBJ2-5; TRBD2 matches 9 bases. Germline values: CDR1 SGHTA, CDR2 FQGNSA. The length of the CDR3 is 15 residues. V shed 5 bases, J shed 5 bases, and the junction held 9 bases outside the gene matches.

V is TRBV7-7 and J is TRBJ2-5; a weak D match, TRBD2 (7 bases). Trimming removed 3 bases at V and 5 bases at J, with 13 bases between. Looked up from germline, CDR1 is SSHAT and CDR2 is FNYEAQ (reference sequence). The CDR3 length is 14 residues. CDR3: CASSFGGGGETQYF. The CDR3, as DNA: TGTGCCAGCAGCTTTGGCGGGGGCGGCGAGACCCAGTACTTC.

This clone was recorded only once. The CDR3 reads CASSYPVGLTGGNNSPLHF. The CDR3 DNA reads TGTGCCAGCAGCTATCCCGTAGGATTAACAGGGGGCAATAATTCACCCCTCCACTTT. This chain connects TRBV7-2 to TRBJ1-6; TRBD1 agrees at 9 bases. Germline loops: CDR1 SGHTA, CDR2 FQGNSA. V shed 4 bases and J 5 bases; nucleotides not matched to a gene: 15. The CDR3 sequence is 19 residues long.

The rearrangement uses TRBV7-3 and TRBJ2-2; D could derive from TRBD1 or TRBD2 (5 bases each). With 7 bases removed from V and 0 bases from J, the gap between germline ends came to 12 bases. Germline CDR1 SGHTA, CDR2 FQGTGA. The CDR3 covers 15 residues. CDR3 bases: TGTGCCAGCACCCGGGGCCAGACGAACACCGGGGAGCTGTTTTTT. Amino acid sequence: CASTRGQTNTGELFF.

CDR3 DNA: TGTGCCAGCAGCAAGGGGGTTGACACTGAAGCTTTCTTT. Its translation: CASSKGVDTEAFF. The rearrangement joins TRBV7-3 to TRBJ1-1, with D perhaps matching TRBD1 (6 bases). The germline V gene encodes CDR1 SGHTA and CDR2 FQGTGA. The CDR3 consists of 13 residues. Trimming removed 5 bases at V and 3 bases at J, with 10 bases between. Combining the CDR3 with reference TRBV7-3 and TRBJ1-1 gives the whole variable domain GAGVSQTPSNKVTEKGKYVELRCDPISGHTALYWYRQSLGQGPEFLIYFQGTGAADDSGLPNDRFFAVRPEGSVSTLKIQRTERGDSAVYLCASSKGVDTEAFFGQGTRLTVV.

The gene calls are TRBV6-1 and TRBJ1-5, with D perhaps matching TRBD1 (5 bases). V was pared by 4 bases and J by 3 bases, with 10 bases between. This CDR3 is 14 amino acids long. Germline V gene lookup returns CDR1 MNHNS and CDR2 SASEGT. CDR3 amino acids: CASSAQDTNQPQHF. The CDR3 DNA reads TGTGCCAGCAGTGCTCAGGACACCAATCAGCCCCAGCATTTT.

A single count supports this clone. V gene TRBV6-4 combines with J gene TRBJ2-2; a possible D gene is TRBD2 (6 bases). Germline CDR1 is MRHNA and CDR2 is SNTAGT. The CDR3 has 16 residues. V lost 6 bases, J lost 3 bases, and 17 bases lay in between. The CDR3 DNA sequence: TGTGCCAGCAGCCGGGAGCGGGTCGGATACACCGGGGAGCTGTTTTTT. Amino acid sequence: CASSRERVGYTGELFF.

V usage is TRBV7-2 and J usage is TRBJ2-5; D gene unclear. This CDR3 region has 12 residues. Trimming removed 3 bases from V and 2 bases from J, with 4 bases in between. Germline loops: CDR1 SGHTA, CDR2 FQGNSA. The CDR3, as DNA: TGTGCCAGCAGCTTGACGCAAGAGACCCAGTACTTC. This gives the protein CASSLTQETQYF.

V gene TRBV6-1 combines with J gene TRBJ2-3, with a tentative D call TRBD1 (6 bases). The CDR3 runs 15 residues. Trimming removed 10 bases from V and 2 bases from J, with 19 bases in between. Germline V CDR1 and CDR2: MNHNS, SASEGT. CDR3 sequence: CAIQGPHYSTDTQYF. CDR3 in DNA: TGTGCCATACAGGGTCCCCATTATTCCACAGATACGCAGTATTTT.

This clone was picked up one time. The chain is built from TRBV11-2 and TRBJ2-1; TRBD2 matches at 9 bases. Looked up from germline, CDR1 is SGHAT and CDR2 is FQNNGV. With V trimmed by 5 bases and J by 4 bases, 3 bases remained unmatched. The CDR3 loop spans 14 amino acids. The CDR3 region has the DNA TGTGCCAGCAGCCGTAGCGGGGGATACAATGAGCAGTTCTTC. Translated, it gives CASSRSGGYNEQFF.

For this clone: One end of the junction varies from germline; a read error may be responsible. The V gene is TRBV7-6, the J gene TRBJ1-1; unclear D gene. Germline values: CDR1 SGHVS, CDR2 FNYEAQ. CDR3 length: 11 amino acids. CDR3 protein: CASSLAHLRAF. CDR3 in DNA: TGTGCCAGCAGCTTAGCGCACCTACGGGCCTTT.

The rearrangement joins TRBV7-3 to TRBJ2-3; D is undetermined. The CDR3 consists of 16 residues. Trimming shortened V by 2 bases and J by 0 bases, and 12 bases separated the two germline ends. CDR1 is SGHTA, CDR2 FQGTGA, per germline. CDR3 DNA: TGTGCCAGCAGCTTAGTTTTGGGTTTGAGCACAGATACGCAGTATTTT. Translation gives CASSLVLGLSTDTQYF.

V gene TRBV2 combines with J gene TRBJ1-1; D perhaps matches TRBD1 (6 bases). Germline loops: CDR1 SNHLY, CDR2 FYNNEI. The CDR3 consists of 13 residues. Trimming took off 11 bases at V and 0 bases at J, with 13 bases between the two ends. Here the CDR3 DNA reads TGTGCCGAAAGACAGGAGATGAACACTGAAGCTTTCTTT. This translates into CAERQEMNTEAFF.

This sequence joins TRBV5-1 and TRBJ2-5, with no clear D. This CDR3 spans 12 amino acids. Between the trimmed V and J ends, which lost 5 bases and 5 bases, there was a span of 10 bases. Germline V gives CDR1 SGHRS, CDR2 YFSETQ. The CDR3 coding sequence is TGCGCCAGCAGGCCTTCGTGGGAGACCCAGTACTTC. Its protein product is CASRPSWETQYF.

The CDR3 sequence is CASSDIEEGQPQHF. The CDR3, as DNA: TGTGCCAGCAGTGACATAGAGGAAGGTCAGCCCCAGCATTTT. The genes are TRBV6-4 and TRBJ1-5; D uncertain. Germline V CDR1 and CDR2: MRHNA, SNTAGT. The CDR3 is 14 amino acids. Trimming left V 2 bases short and J 6 bases short, with 11 bases between.

A few counts support this clone. The gene calls are TRBV29-1 and TRBJ1-5; the D gene is possibly TRBD1 (5 bases). With 1 base removed from V and 2 bases from J, the gap between germline ends came to 12 bases. The CDR3 extends over 15 amino acids. CDR1 is SQVTM and CDR2 is ANQGSEA in the germline V gene. The CDR3 bases are TGCAGCGTTGAAGTAACGGGGGAGGGCAATCAGCCCCAGCATTTT. It encodes CSVEVTGEGNQPQHF.

This chain uses TRBV19 with TRBJ2-3, with 11 bases aligning to TRBD2. The CDR3 length is 16 residues. With V trimmed by 6 bases and J by 5 bases, 10 bases remained unmatched. Germline values: CDR1 LNHDA, CDR2 SQIVND (reference sequence). As DNA, the CDR3 is TGTGCCAGTAGGAAGACTAGCGGGGTTTCTGGAGATACGCAGTATTTT. Translation: CASRKTSGVSGDTQYF.

This clone was observed a handful of times. This rearrangement joins TRBV13 to TRBJ1-2, with a possible D match to TRBD1 (5 bases). The CDR3 has 17 residues. Trimming pared 2 bases from V and 4 bases from J, leaving 20 bases between. From germline, CDR1 is PRHDT and CDR2 FYEKMQ (reference sequence). This CDR3 reads CASSLHGASAYRYGYTF. The CDR3 DNA sequence: TGTGCCAGCAGCTTACACGGGGCCAGTGCTTACCGCTATGGCTACACCTTC.

The chain uses TRBV5-6 and TRBJ1-2; the D is unclear. The CDR3 has 14 residues. In germline, CDR1 is SGHDT, CDR2 YYEEEE. The V end was cut by 2 bases, the J end by 3 bases, with 11 bases between. CDR3 in DNA: TGTGCCAGCAGCTTATTTAGGGCAGACTATGGCTACACCTTC. Translated, it gives CASSLFRADYGYTF.